Listed below are T cell receptor beta chains from one sample, sequenced in a study of T cell responses to AZD1222 COVID-19 vaccine. Assay used: immunoSEQ multiplex PCR; TCRdb lists only in-frame clones, some missing. The data show over 150,000 clones, about 92% seen once. The specimen was peripheral blood, collected on day 0 of AZD1222 vaccination. All receptors derive from an adult in good health. Both conserved end residues are part of each CDR3. A D gene is named only where the DNA matches it firmly. Expanded clones are given a class, and other clones once, few, many or no size at all.

V gene	D gene	clone size	J gene	CDR3 protein	CDR3 DNA
TRBV18	TRBD1	-	TRBJ1-6	CASSPDRGNNSPLHF	TGTGCCAGCTCACCAGACAGGGGGAATAATTCACCCCTCCACTTT
TRBV19	TRBD1	-	TRBJ1-1	CASTRTGGNTEAFF	TGTGCCAGTACCCGGACAGGGGGCAACACTGAAGCTTTCTTT
TRBV7-2	-	once	TRBJ1-6	CASSFGGGGGSPLHF	TGTGCCAGCAGCTTTGGCGGAGGGGGAGGATCACCCCTCCACTTT
TRBV5-1	-	-	TRBJ2-3	CASSSPGGAPTDTQYF	TGCGCCAGCAGCTCCCCCGGGGGAGCTCCCACAGATACGCAGTATTTT
TRBV5-4	-	-	TRBJ2-5	CASSLDQDETQYF	TGTGCCAGCAGCTTGGACCAGGATGAGACCCAGTACTTC
TRBV5-5	-	-	TRBJ1-5	CASSLRGDNQPQHF	TGTGCCAGCAGCTTGCGAGGAGACAATCAGCCCCAGCATTTT
TRBV15	-	-	TRBJ1-6	CATSRDRWRDLSYNSPLHF	TGTGCCACCAGCAGAGATCGCTGGCGGGATCTCTCCTATAATTCACCCCTCCACTTT
TRBV28	TRBD1	few	TRBJ1-5	CASTTGQGVNQPQHF	TGTGCCAGCACCACCGGACAGGGAGTCAATCAGCCCCAGCATTTT
TRBV12-3/TRBV12-4	-	-	TRBJ2-3	CASSFGRGGTQYF	TGTGCCAGCAGTTTTGGTCGAGGTGGCACGCAGTATTTT
TRBV6-1	-	-	TRBJ2-1	CASGDDNEQFF	TGTGCCAGCGGAGATGACAATGAGCAGTTCTTC